A selection of T cell receptor beta chains follows, all from one sample in a study of blood T cell repertoires in COVID-19. Profiled with immunoSEQ multiplex PCR; TCRdb holds only in-frame clones, not every one. The table has approximately 80,000 clones, around 89% seen once; the top ten hold around 9.8%. Sequencing used peripheral blood. All receptors derive from a human donor in a cohort sampled during active COVID-19. Each CDR3 is given with its conserved first and last residue. The D gene is left open where the match is weak. The size entry is marked missing in some rows and otherwise reads once, few, many or a size class.

NA,TRBJ2-3,once,TRBV9,TGTGCCAGCAGCGACCGCCGTGGAGGGGGGGCGCATACGCAGTATTTT,CASSDRRGGGAHTQYF
TRBD2,TRBJ2-7,NA,TRBV6-1,TGTGCCAGCAGTGAACGGGAGACTAGCGGGAGTTTCGGTGCCGAGCAGTACTTC,CASSERETSGSFGAEQYF
TRBD1,TRBJ2-3,NA,TRBV5-6,TGTGCCAGCAGCTTTAGGACAGGGGGAGTTCCTAGCACAGATACGCAGTATTTT,CASSFRTGGVPSTDTQYF
TRBD2,TRBJ2-1,few,TRBV6-5,TGTGCCAGCAGTTACTCTAGCGGGGGGGTCAATGAGCAGTTCTTC,CASSYSSGGVNEQFF
TRBD1,TRBJ2-2,NA,TRBV6-1,TGTGCCAGCAGTGAAACACAGGGGGTGGGCGGGGAGCTGTTTTTT,CASSETQGVGGELFF
NA,TRBJ1-2,once,TRBV6-6,TGTGCCAGCAGTTACTCGACAGTAGCTAACTATGGCTACACCTTC,CASSYSTVANYGYTF
TRBD1,TRBJ1-1,NA,TRBV5-1,TGCGCCAGCAGCTCTCCGACCACAGGGGCCACTGAAGCTTTCTTT,CASSSPTTGATEAFF
TRBD2,TRBJ2-1,NA,TRBV3-1/TRBV3-2,TGTGCCAGCAGCCGCGCCGCCGGACTAGCGAATGAGCAGTTCTTC,CASSRAAGLANEQFF
NA,TRBJ1-6,NA,TRBV7-6,TGTGCCAGCAGCTTAGCCTTGCCGGGACAAAATTCACCCCTCCACTTT,CASSLALPGQNSPLHF
TRBD1,TRBJ1-2,NA,TRBV27,TGTGCCAGCAGTCCAAGGACAGGGTTTGGCTACACCTTC,CASSPRTGFGYTF
NA,TRBJ1-6,NA,TRBV11-2,TGTGCCAGCAGCCTAGAGGTCAGGGCTTCACCCCTCCACTTT,CASSLEVRASPLHF
TRBD2,TRBJ2-7,NA,TRBV4-1,TGCGCCAGCAGACCCGGACTAGCGGGAGTCGGAGAGCAGTACTTC,CASRPGLAGVGEQYF
NA,TRBJ2-2,NA,TRBV6-5,TGTGCCAGCAGGGGGGACACCAACACCGGGGAGCTGTTTTTT,CASRGDTNTGELFF
NA,TRBJ2-1,NA,TRBV25-1,TGTGCCAGCAGTGCAAGACACAGCTCCTACAATGAGCAGTTCTTC,CASSARHSSYNEQFF
TRBD2,TRBJ2-1,once,TRBV3-1/TRBV3-2,TGTGCCAGCAGCCAAGATGAACTCCGGGCTAGCGGGAGGCGGGATGAGCAGTTCTTC,CASSQDELRASGRRDEQFF
NA,TRBJ2-1,NA,TRBV6-5,TGTGCCAGCAGCTTCTCGGGATCCAATGAGCAGTTCTTC,CASSFSGSNEQFF
NA,TRBJ2-5,NA,TRBV7-3,TGTGCCAGCAGCCCAACTAGGGGGACAAAAGAGACCCAGTACTTC,CASSPTRGTKETQYF
TRBD2,TRBJ2-7,NA,TRBV6-5,TGTGCCAGCAGTTACTTAGCGAGCGGGACGGGCGAGCAGTACTTC,CASSYLASGTGEQYF
TRBD1,TRBJ1-2,NA,TRBV27,TGTGCCAGCAGTGCCAGACAGGGGGCAGGGTATGGCTACACCTTC,CASSARQGAGYGYTF
TRBD1,TRBJ1-5,NA,TRBV29-1,TGCAGTGCCCAGGGGGCTTACCGACATAGCAATCAGCCCCAGCATTTT,CSAQGAYRHSNQPQHF
NA,TRBJ1-5,NA,TRBV6-5,TGTGCCAGCAGTCGACAGATTGATAGCAATCAGCCCCAGCATTTT,CASSRQIDSNQPQHF
NA,TRBJ2-7,NA,TRBV5-1,TGCGCCAGCAGCTTGGTAGACAGCTACGAGCAGTACTTC,CASSLVDSYEQYF
NA,TRBJ1-3,NA,TRBV5-4,TGTGCCAGCAGCTTGATAGCCGGAAACACCATATATTTT,CASSLIAGNTIYF
NA,TRBJ2-2,NA,TRBV9,TGTGCCAGCAGCGTAGCGGCAGGGTTAATCGGCGGGGAGCTGTTTTTT,CASSVAAGLIGGELFF
NA,TRBJ1-4,NA,TRBV3-1/TRBV3-2,TGTGCCAGCAGCCAAGATGTGGGGGGGCGGTATTCTTATGAAAAACTGTTTTTT,CASSQDVGGRYSYEKLFF
TRBD1,TRBJ1-1,NA,TRBV5-1,TGCGCCAGCAGCTTGGGGACAGGGTGGGACAACACTGAAGCTTTCTTT,CASSLGTGWDNTEAFF
TRBD1,TRBJ1-5,NA,TRBV7-9,TGTGCCAGCAGCTTGGGACAGGGGGCCAGCAATCAGCCCCAGCATTTT,CASSLGQGASNQPQHF